These T cell receptor beta chains were read from a single sample in a study of CD8 T cells in ankylosing spondylitis. MiXCR, run by TCRdb on the 5' RACE reads, gives a single entry per CDR3 protein. This sample has 80,000 to 90,000 distinct CDR3 sequences, with under 30% found just once. Sample: blood, either unsorted or a sorted T cell fraction (not recorded which). The receptors originated from a male donor with ankylosing spondylitis or in good health (not recorded which). CDR3s include the opening cysteine and the closing phenylalanine or tryptophan. The D gene is left open where the match is weak. Not every row has a clone size; where given, it reads once, few, many or a size class.

>-|TRBJ2-7|-|TRBV5-1
TGCGCCAGCAGCTTGGCAGGGGCAACCTACGAGCAGTACTTC
CASSLAGATYEQYF
>few|TRBJ1-2|TRBD1|TRBV6-1
TGTGCCAGCAGCCTAATGACAGGGGAGGACTATGGCTACACCTTC
CASSLMTGEDYGYTF
>-|TRBJ2-1|-|TRBV20-1
TGCAGTGCTAGAGGAGGTGGGAGCTTCTCCTACAATGAGCAGTTCTTC
CSARGGGSFSYNEQFF
>-|TRBJ2-3|-|TRBV29-1
TGCAGCGTTGAAGTAGGCACAGATACGCAGTATTTT
CSVEVGTDTQYF
>few|TRBJ2-7|TRBD2|TRBV20-1
TGCAGTGCTAGTGTAGCGGGAGGGCCCGGTGTCGGGTACGAGCAGTACTTC
CSASVAGGPGVGYEQYF
>few|TRBJ2-5|TRBD1|TRBV29-1
TGCAGCGTTGCCGGGGGACAGGGAAGCCAAGAGACCCAGTACTTC
CSVAGGQGSQETQYF
>few|TRBJ2-1|TRBD2|TRBV7-3
TGTGCCAGCAGCTTAAGAGGCCTAGCGGGAGTCAATGAGCAGTTCTTC
CASSLRGLAGVNEQFF
>few|TRBJ1-1|-|TRBV5-6
TGTGCCAGCAGCTTGATTCAGTGGAACACTGAAGCTTTCTTT
CASSLIQWNTEAFF
>-|TRBJ2-2|-|TRBV5-1
TGCGCCAGCAGCGGGACTGGAGACTCGAACACCGGGGAGCTGTTTTTT
CASSGTGDSNTGELFF
>-|TRBJ1-2|-|TRBV6-2/TRBV6-3
TGTGCCAGCAGGTTGTTTGACTATGGCTACACCTTC
CASRLFDYGYTF
>few|TRBJ2-3|TRBD1|TRBV5-1
TGCGCCAGCAGATCGACAGGGTCTGGTACGCAGTATTTT
CASRSTGSGTQYF
>few|TRBJ1-1|-|TRBV10-3
TGTGCCATCAGAGTGAGTAGGGGCATTGGGCCTGAAGCTTTCTTT
CAIRVSRGIGPEAFF
>few|TRBJ2-5|TRBD1|TRBV20-1
TGCAGTGCTAGAACAGGGGGCCGGGAGACCCAGTACTTC
CSARTGGRETQYF
>-|TRBJ1-1|TRBD1|TRBV12-3/TRBV12-4
TGTGCCAGCAGTCCCCGGACAGGGGTGAACACTGAAGCTTTCTTT
CASSPRTGVNTEAFF
>-|TRBJ2-5|-|TRBV5-4
TGTGCCAGCAGCTTGGTGATGGGCAGGGGAGTCCAAGAGACCCAGTACTTC
CASSLVMGRGVQETQYF
>-|TRBJ2-4|TRBD2|TRBV6-2/TRBV6-3
TGTGCCAGCAGTTTACTCGGGAGGGACCACATTCAGTACTTC
CASSLLGRDHIQYF
>-|TRBJ1-1|-|TRBV5-6
TGTGCCAGCAGCTTGGTGGCCGGCACTGAAGCTTTCTTT
CASSLVAGTEAFF
>few|TRBJ2-1|TRBD1|TRBV30
TGTGCCTGGAGTGATGGGACAGGGGTCGATGAGCAGTTCTTC
CAWSDGTGVDEQFF
>once|TRBJ2-1|TRBD1|TRBV7-9
TGTGCCAGCAGCTCAGGGGGCTCCCCTCGGTGGTTCTTC
CASSSGGSPRWFF
>few|TRBJ1-5|-|TRBV7-2
TGTGCCAGCAGCTTAGGGAACAATCAGCCCCAGCATTTT
CASSLGNNQPQHF
>few|TRBJ1-5|-|TRBV10-3
TGTGCCATCAGCCGGACGGATAGCAATCAGCCCCAGCATTTT
CAISRTDSNQPQHF
>few|TRBJ2-3|-|TRBV3-1
TGTGCCAGCAGCCGCAGGCACACAGATACGCAGTATTTT
CASSRRHTDTQYF
>-|TRBJ1-2|TRBD1|TRBV7-9
TGTGCCAGCAGCTTGACAGGGCGCTATGGCTACACCTTC
CASSLTGRYGYTF
>-|TRBJ1-1|-|TRBV5-5
TGTGCCAGCAGCTTGGAGGCAAGTATGAACACTGAAGCTTTCTTT
CASSLEASMNTEAFF
>few|TRBJ2-7|-|TRBV6-5
TGTGCCAGCAGTTACTCGGAGCGGAGCCCCCCCTACGAGCAGTACTTC
CASSYSERSPPYEQYF
>few|TRBJ1-5|TRBD1|TRBV29-1
TGCAGCGTTGAGGACAGGGGATCGGGTCAGCCCCAGCATTTT
CSVEDRGSGQPQHF
>-|TRBJ1-1|-|TRBV7-9
TGTGCCAGCCGCTTCCGGGAGAGTGAAGCTTTCTTC
CASRFRESEAFF
>-|TRBJ2-1|-|TRBV4-1
TGCGCCAGCAGCCAAGGGCGGGTCAACAATGAGCAGTTCTTC
CASSQGRVNNEQFF
>-|TRBJ2-3|-|TRBV7-2
TGTGCCAGCAGCTTAGCGCGGTGGGGTTTGACAGATACGCAGTATTTT
CASSLARWGLTDTQYF
>-|TRBJ1-5|-|TRBV20-1
TGCAGTGCTAGAGCGGGCAGTGGGGCGGCAACTAGCAATCAGCCCCAGCATTTT
CSARAGSGAATSNQPQHF
>few|TRBJ2-2|-|TRBV9
TGTGCCAGCAGCGTCTGGAACACCGGGGAGCTGTTTTTT
CASSVWNTGELFF
>-|TRBJ2-1|-|TRBV7-9
TGTGCCAGCAGCTACCGTTCTGGGCAGTTCTTC
CASSYRSGQFF
>few|TRBJ1-1|TRBD1|TRBV4-2
TGTGCCAGCAGCGGCGCAGTTGGACAGGGCGACACTGAAGCTTTCTTT
CASSGAVGQGDTEAFF
>few|TRBJ2-3|-|TRBV12-3/TRBV12-4
TGTGCCAGCAGTCCCCCCCGGGGAACGGGGAGCACAGATACGCAGTATTTT
CASSPPRGTGSTDTQYF
>many|TRBJ2-6|-|TRBV27
TGTGCCAGCAGTTTTGGTGGGGCCAACGTCCTGACTTTC
CASSFGGANVLTF
>-|TRBJ2-1|-|TRBV18
TGTGCCAGCTCACCATTCGACCAGTCCTACAATGAGCAGTTCTTC
CASSPFDQSYNEQFF
>few|TRBJ2-1|TRBD1|TRBV5-1
TGCGCCAGCACAATACAGGGGGCGAGTAATGAGCAGTTCTTC
CASTIQGASNEQFF
>once|TRBJ1-3|TRBD1|TRBV7-6
TGTGCCAGCAGCACTACGACAGGGCGCTCTGGAAACACCATATATTTT
CASSTTTGRSGNTIYF